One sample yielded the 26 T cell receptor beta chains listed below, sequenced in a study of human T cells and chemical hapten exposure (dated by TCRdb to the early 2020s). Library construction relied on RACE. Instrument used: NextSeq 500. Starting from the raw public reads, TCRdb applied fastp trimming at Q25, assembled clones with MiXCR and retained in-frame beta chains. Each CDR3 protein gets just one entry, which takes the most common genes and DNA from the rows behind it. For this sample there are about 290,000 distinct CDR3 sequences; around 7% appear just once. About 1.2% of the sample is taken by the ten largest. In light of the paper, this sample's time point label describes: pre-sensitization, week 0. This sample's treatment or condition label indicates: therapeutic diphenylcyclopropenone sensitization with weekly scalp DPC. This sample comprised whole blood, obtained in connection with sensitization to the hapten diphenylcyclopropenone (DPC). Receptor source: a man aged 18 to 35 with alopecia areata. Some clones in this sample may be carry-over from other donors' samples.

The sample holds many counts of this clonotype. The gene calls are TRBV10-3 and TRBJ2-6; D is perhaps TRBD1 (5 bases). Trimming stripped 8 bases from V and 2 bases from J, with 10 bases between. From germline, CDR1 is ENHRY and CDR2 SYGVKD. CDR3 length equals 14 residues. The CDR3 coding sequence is TGTGCCATCGGGGCCAACCCTGGGGCCAACGTCCTGACTTTC. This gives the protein CAIGANPGANVLTF.

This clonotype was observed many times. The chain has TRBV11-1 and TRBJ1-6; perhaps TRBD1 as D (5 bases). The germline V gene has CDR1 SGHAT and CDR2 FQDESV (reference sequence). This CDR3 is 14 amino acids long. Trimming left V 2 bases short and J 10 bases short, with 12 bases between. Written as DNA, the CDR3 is TGTGCCAGCAGCTTATCTCTCAGGGTCTCACCCCTCCACTTT. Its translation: CASSLSLRVSPLHF.

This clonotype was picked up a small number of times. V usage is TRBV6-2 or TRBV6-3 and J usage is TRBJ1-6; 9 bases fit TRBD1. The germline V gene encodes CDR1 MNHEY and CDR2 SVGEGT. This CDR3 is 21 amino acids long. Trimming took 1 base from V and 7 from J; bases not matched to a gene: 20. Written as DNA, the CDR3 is TGTGCCAGCAGTTACTACGACATGATACGAAGCGGGGACAGGGTAAATTCACCCCTCCACTTT. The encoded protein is CASSYYDMIRSGDRVNSPLHF.

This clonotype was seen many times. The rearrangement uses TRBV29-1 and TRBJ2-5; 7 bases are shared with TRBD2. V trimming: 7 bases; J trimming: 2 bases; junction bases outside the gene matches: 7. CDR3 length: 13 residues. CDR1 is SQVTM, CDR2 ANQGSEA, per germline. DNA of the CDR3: TGCAGCGCCAGAGCGGGGTTTCAAGAGACCCAGTACTTC. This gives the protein CSARAGFQETQYF. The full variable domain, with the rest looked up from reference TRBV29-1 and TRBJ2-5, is SAVISQKPSRDICQRGTSLTIQCQVDSQVTMMFWYRQQPGQSLTLIATANQGSEATYESGFVIDKFPISRPNLTFSTLTVSNMSPEDSSIYLCSARAGFQETQYFGPGTRLLVL.

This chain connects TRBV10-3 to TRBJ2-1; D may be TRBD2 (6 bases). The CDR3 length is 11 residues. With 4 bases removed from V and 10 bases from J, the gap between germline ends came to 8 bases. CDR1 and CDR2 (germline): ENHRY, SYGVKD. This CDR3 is CAISVGREQFF. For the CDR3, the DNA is TGTGCCATCAGTGTTGGGAGGGAGCAGTTCTTC.

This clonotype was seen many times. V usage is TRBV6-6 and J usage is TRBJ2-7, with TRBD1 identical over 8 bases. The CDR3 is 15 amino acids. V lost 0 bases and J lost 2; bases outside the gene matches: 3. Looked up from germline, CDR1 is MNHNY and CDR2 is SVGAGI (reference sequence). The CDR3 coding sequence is TGTGCCAGCAGTTACTCGGGACAGGATGCCTACGAGCAGTACTTC. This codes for CASSYSGQDAYEQYF.

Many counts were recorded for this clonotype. In nucleotides, the CDR3 is TGTGCCAGCAGCCAGTACAATGAGCAGTTCTTC. Protein: CASSQYNEQFF. This sequence joins TRBV6-2 or TRBV6-3 and TRBJ2-1; no firm D call. Germline-derived CDR1 and CDR2 are MNHEY and SVGEGT. Trimming stripped 6 bases from V and 4 bases from J, with 4 bases between. CDR3 size: 11 residues.

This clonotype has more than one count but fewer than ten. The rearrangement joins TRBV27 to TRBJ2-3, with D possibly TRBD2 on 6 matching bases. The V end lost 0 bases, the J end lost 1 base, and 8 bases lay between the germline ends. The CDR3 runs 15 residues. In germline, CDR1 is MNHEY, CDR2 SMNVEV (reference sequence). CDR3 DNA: TGTGCCAGCAGTTTATCCGGACTACGCACAGATACGCAGTATTTT. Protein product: CASSLSGLRTDTQYF.

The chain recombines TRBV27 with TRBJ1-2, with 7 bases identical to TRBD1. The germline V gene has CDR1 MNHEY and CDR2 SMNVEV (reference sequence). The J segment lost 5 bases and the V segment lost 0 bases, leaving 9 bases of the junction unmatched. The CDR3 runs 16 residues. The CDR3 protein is CASSLSRFGRGYGYTF. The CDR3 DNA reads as TGTGCCAGCAGTTTATCTCGCTTTGGCAGGGGGTATGGCTACACCTTC.

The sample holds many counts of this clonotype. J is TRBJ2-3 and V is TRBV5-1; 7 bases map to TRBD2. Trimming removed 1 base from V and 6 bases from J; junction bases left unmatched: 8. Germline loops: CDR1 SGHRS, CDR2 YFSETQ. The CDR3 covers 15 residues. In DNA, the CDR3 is TGCGCCAGCAGCTTGTCTGGAGCGGGGCGGGATACGCAGTATTTT. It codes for CASSLSGAGRDTQYF.

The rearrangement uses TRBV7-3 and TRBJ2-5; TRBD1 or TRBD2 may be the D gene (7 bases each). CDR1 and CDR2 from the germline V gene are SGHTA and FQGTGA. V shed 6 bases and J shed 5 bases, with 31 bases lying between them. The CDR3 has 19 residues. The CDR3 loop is CASRPPPRGRGPRKETQYF. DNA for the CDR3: TGTGCCAGCAGACCACCCCCTCGAGGGAGGGGGCCGAGAAAGGAGACCCAGTACTTC.

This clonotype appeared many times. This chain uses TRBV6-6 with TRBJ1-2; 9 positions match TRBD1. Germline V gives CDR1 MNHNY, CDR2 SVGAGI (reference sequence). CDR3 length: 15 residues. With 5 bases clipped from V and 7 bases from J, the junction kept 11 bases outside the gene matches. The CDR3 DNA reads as TGTGCCAGCAGTCAACCGGGACAGGGAAGGGTTGGCTACACCTTC. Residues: CASSQPGQGRVGYTF.

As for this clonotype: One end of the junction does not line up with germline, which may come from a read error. In DNA form, the CDR3 reads TGCGCCGGCAGCTTTAAGGGAAGTGGACCTGGACAGACCTTCTATGGCTACACCTTC. This translates into CAGSFKGSGPGQTFYGYTF. The chain joins TRBV4-3 to TRBJ1-2; a weak D match, TRBD1 (6 bases). This CDR3 region has 19 residues. Germline assignment: CDR1 LGHNA and CDR2 YSLEER.

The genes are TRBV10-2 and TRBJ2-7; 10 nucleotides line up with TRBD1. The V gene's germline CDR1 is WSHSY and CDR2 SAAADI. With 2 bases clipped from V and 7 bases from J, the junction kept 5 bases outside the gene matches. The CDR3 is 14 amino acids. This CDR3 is CASSERDRGREQYF. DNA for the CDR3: TGCGCCAGCAGTGAGAGGGACAGGGGCAGGGAGCAGTACTTC.

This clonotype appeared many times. The CDR3 sequence is CASEGKSTEAFF. CDR3 bases: TGTGCCAGCGAAGGGAAGAGCACTGAAGCTTTCTTT. The V gene is TRBV6-2 or TRBV6-3, the J gene TRBJ1-1; D remains unclear. CDR1 and CDR2 from the germline V gene are MNHEY and SVGEGT. The CDR3 is made up of 12 amino acids. Trimming stripped 8 bases from V and 4 bases from J, with 11 bases between.

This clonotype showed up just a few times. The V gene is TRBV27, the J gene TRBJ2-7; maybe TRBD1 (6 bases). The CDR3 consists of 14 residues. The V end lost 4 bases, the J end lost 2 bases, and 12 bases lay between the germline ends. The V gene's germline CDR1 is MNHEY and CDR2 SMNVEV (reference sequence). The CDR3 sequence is CASSSTGLPYEQYV. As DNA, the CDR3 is TGTGCCAGCAGTTCGACAGGACTCCCCTACGAGCAGTACGTC.

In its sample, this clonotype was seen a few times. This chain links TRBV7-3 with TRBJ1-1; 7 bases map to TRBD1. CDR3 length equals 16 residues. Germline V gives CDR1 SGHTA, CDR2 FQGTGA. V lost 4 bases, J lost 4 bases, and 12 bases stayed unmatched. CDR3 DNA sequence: TGTGCCAGCAGCTCCCCGGAGAGGGGGCCGGGCACTGAAGCTTTCTTT. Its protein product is CASSSPERGPGTEAFF.

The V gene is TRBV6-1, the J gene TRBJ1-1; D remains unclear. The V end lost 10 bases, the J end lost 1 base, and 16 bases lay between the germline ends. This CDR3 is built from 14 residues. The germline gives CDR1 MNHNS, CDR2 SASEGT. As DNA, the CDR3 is TGTGCCATCACGACCCTACGTCCGAACACTGAAGCTTTCTTT. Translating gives CAITTLRPNTEAFF.

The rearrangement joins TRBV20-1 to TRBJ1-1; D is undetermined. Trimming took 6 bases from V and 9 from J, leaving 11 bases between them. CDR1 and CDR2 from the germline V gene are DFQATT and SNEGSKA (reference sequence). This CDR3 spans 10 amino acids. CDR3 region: CSAHKTQAFF. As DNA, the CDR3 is TGCAGTGCACACAAGACCCAAGCTTTCTTT.

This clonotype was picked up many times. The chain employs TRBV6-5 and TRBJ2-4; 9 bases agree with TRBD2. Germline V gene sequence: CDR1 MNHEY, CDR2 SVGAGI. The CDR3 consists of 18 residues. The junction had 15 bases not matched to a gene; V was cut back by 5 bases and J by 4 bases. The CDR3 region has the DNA TGTGCCAGCAGTCCAAACTCGGGAAGGAGCGGGGGGAAAAACATTCAGTACTTC. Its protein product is CASSPNSGRSGGKNIQYF.

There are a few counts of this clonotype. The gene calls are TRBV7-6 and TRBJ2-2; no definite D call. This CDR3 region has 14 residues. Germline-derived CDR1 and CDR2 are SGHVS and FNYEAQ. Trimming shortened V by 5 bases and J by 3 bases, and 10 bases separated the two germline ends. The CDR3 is CASSATHYTGELFF. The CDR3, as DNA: TGTGCCAGCAGCGCCACCCATTACACCGGGGAGCTGTTTTTT. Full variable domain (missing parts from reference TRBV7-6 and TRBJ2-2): GAGVSQSPRYKVTKRGQDVALRCDPISGHVSLYWYRQALGQGPEFLTYFNYEAQQDKSGLPNDRFSAERPEGSISTLTIQRTEQRDSAMYRCASSATHYTGELFFGEGSRLTVL.

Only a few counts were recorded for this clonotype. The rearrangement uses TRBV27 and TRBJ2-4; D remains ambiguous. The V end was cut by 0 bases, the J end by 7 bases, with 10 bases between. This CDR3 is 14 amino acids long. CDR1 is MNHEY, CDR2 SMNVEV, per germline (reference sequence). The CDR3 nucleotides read TGTGCCAGCAGTTTATCGAAACCCCCGAACATTCAGTACTTC. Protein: CASSLSKPPNIQYF.

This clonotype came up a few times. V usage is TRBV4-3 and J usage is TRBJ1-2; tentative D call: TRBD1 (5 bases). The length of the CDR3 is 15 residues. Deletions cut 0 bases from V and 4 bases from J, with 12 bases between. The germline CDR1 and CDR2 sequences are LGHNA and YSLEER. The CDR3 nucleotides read TGCGCCAGCAGCCAAGAGCCCGGGACGGCCTATGGCTACACCTTC. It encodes CASSQEPGTAYGYTF.

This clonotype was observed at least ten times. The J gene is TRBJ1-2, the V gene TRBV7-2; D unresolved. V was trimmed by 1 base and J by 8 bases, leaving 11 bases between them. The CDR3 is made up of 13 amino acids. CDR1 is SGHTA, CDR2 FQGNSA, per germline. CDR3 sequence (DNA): TGTGCCAGCAGCTTAGAACAACCAGCAGGCTACACCTTC. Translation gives CASSLEQPAGYTF.

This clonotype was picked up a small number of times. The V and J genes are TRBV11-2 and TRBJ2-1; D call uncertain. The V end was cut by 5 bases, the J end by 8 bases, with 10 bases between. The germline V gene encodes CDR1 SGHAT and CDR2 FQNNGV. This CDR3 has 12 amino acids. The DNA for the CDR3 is TGTGCCAGCAGCAAAACCCGTGATGAGCAGTTCTTC. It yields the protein CASSKTRDEQFF.

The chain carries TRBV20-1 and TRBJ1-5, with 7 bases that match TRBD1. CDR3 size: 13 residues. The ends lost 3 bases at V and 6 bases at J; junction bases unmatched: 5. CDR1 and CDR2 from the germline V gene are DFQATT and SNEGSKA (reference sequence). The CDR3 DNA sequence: TGCAGTGCTAGGTTGACAGGGCCTCAGCCCCAGCATTTT. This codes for CSARLTGPQPQHF.